The 27 T cell receptor beta chains listed next were all sequenced from one sample in a study of vaccination and CD4 T cells after COVID-19. Treatment meaning: approximately 11-day PBMC culture with coronavirus spike peptide pools or control peptides (ViraFEST assay). These receptors are not linked to any known antigen. Cultured CD4+ T cell DNA underwent sequencing with the Oncomine TCR Beta short-read assay. TCRdb re-analysed the PCR reads in MiXCR, keeping a single row per CDR3 protein. The sample includes about 25,000 distinct CDR3 sequences, roughly 71% of them seen just once. The specimen was CD4+ T cells from blood, cultured in vitro, collected after SARS-CoV-2 vaccination. These receptors originate from a human donor who received a COVID-19 vaccine.

This rearrangement joins TRBV20-1 to TRBJ1-5, with D possibly matching TRBD1 (5 bases). CDR1 and CDR2 (germline): DFQATT, SNEGSKA (reference sequence). The CDR3 runs 16 residues. Trimming stripped 1 base from V and 3 bases from J, with 16 bases between. Written as DNA, the CDR3 is TGCAGTGCTAGAGTCCAACTAGGAGGGGACAATCAGCCCCAGCATTTT. The encoded protein is CSARVQLGGDNQPQHF.

The chain has TRBV18 and TRBJ2-7; 8 positions agree with TRBD1. The CDR3 is 14 residues long. In germline, CDR1 is KGHSH, CDR2 LQKENI. V lost 3 bases to trimming and J lost 5 bases; unmatched junction nucleotides: 6. The chain's CDR3 is CASSPPGGINEQYF. CDR3 coding DNA: TGTGCCAGCTCACCCCCAGGGGGCATCAACGAGCAGTACTTC.

The CDR3 nucleotides read TGTGCCAGCAGCTTACAGGGACAGAGCAATCAGCCCCAGCATTTT. Protein: CASSLQGQSNQPQHF. V usage is TRBV11-2 and J usage is TRBJ1-5; 7 nucleotides align to TRBD1. V lost 2 bases, J lost 1 base, and 2 bases stayed unmatched. The CDR3 spans 15 residues. The germline V gene has CDR1 SGHAT and CDR2 FQNNGV.

This clonotype has only a few counts. This chain joins TRBV21-1 and TRBJ2-3. TRBV21-1 is noted as a pseudogene. This CDR3 contains 16 residues. This chain's CDR3 is CASSKAVLGCTDTQYF. The CDR3 DNA sequence: TGTGCCAGCAGCAAAGCAGTCTTAGGCTGCACAGATACGCAGTATTTT.

This clonotype appeared a few times. The V and J genes are TRBV12-5 and TRBJ2-3; D possibly uses TRBD1 or TRBD2 (5 bases each). The CDR3 length is 18 residues. Germline V gene lookup returns CDR1 LGHNT and CDR2 FRNRAP. The V end lost 0 bases, the J end lost 0 bases, and 16 bases lay between the germline ends. CDR3 residues: CASGLVRDGETSTDTQYF. CDR3 nucleotides: TGTGCTAGTGGTTTGGTACGGGACGGAGAAACTAGCACAGATACGCAGTATTTT.

The chain has TRBV6-1 and TRBJ1-1; 8 bases agree with TRBD1. The V gene end was trimmed by 6 bases and the J gene end by 8 bases; junction bases not matched to a gene: 5. Per the germline V gene, CDR1 is MNHNS and CDR2 is SASEGT. This CDR3 region has 12 residues. The DNA of the CDR3 is TGTGCCAGCAGCCTGGACAGGGCCGAAGCTTTCTTT. The encoded protein is CASSLDRAEAFF.

The chain is built from TRBV20-1 and TRBJ1-2, with D possibly TRBD1 on 6 matching bases. The CDR3 extends over 17 amino acids. V was trimmed by 0 bases and J by 6 bases, leaving 23 bases between them. Germline V gives CDR1 DFQATT, CDR2 SNEGSKA (reference sequence). CDR3 in amino acids: CSARDPGPGGDRDGYTF. CDR3 coding DNA: TGCAGTGCTAGAGACCCGGGCCCCGGGGGCGATAGGGATGGCTACACCTTC.

The genes are TRBV7-3 and TRBJ2-6; D possibly uses TRBD1 or TRBD2 (6 bases each). V lost 4 bases and J lost 4, with 14 bases in between. CDR3 length: 16 amino acids. Germline assignment: CDR1 SGHTA and CDR2 FQGTGA. The CDR3: CASSSSWGAGANVLTF. The CDR3 nucleotides read TGTGCCAGCAGCTCCTCTTGGGGGGCCGGGGCCAACGTCCTGACTTTC.

The V call is TRBV24-1, the J call TRBJ1-2; D is possibly TRBD1 (6 bases). Germline V CDR1 and CDR2: KGHDR, SFDVKD. The V end lost 3 bases, the J end lost 2 bases, and 12 bases lay between the germline ends. The CDR3 loop spans 15 amino acids. CDR3 protein: CATSDETTGNYGYTF. The CDR3 region has the DNA TGTGCCACCAGTGATGAGACCACAGGGAACTATGGCTACACCTTC.

This chain uses TRBV10-3 with TRBJ2-1, with 9 bases that match TRBD1. Trimming took 10 bases from V and 4 from J; bases not matched to a gene: 5. Germline lookup yields CDR1 ENHRY and CDR2 SYGVKD. CDR3 length: 13 residues. The DNA for the CDR3 is TGTGCCAACGGACAGGGGAATTACAATGAGCAGTTCTTC. It specifies CANGQGNYNEQFF.

This clonotype was seen a single time. The gene calls are TRBV19 and TRBJ2-7; D ambiguous. CDR1 and CDR2 (germline): LNHDA, SQIVND (reference sequence). V was clipped by 3 bases and J by 0 bases, with 6 bases between them. This CDR3 has 13 amino acids. This CDR3 is CASSIPGSYEQYF. As DNA, the CDR3 is TGTGCCAGTAGTATTCCGGGCTCCTACGAGCAGTACTTC.

This clonotype appeared a few times. The chain uses TRBV7-2 and TRBJ1-2; a possible D gene is TRBD1 (5 bases). CDR1 and CDR2 from the germline V gene are SGHTA and FQGNSA. V lost 1 base to trimming and J lost 5 bases, with 14 bases between them. The CDR3 loop spans 15 amino acids. The CDR3 loop reads CASSLGGGMSYGYTF. DNA of the CDR3: TGTGCCAGCAGCTTAGGGGGGGGTATGAGTTATGGCTACACCTTC.

This clonotype was counted between two and nine times. The rearrangement joins TRBV6-1 to TRBJ1-2; 8 bases fit TRBD1. V lost 4 bases and J lost 8; bases outside the gene matches: 6. Looked up from germline, CDR1 is MNHNS and CDR2 is SASEGT. This CDR3 region has 13 residues. The DNA for the CDR3 is TGTGCCAGCAGTGGCAGGACAGGGAGGGGCTACACCTTC. Translating it yields CASSGRTGRGYTF.

V gene TRBV28 combines with J gene TRBJ2-5; TRBD1 matches 7 bases. The CDR3 loop spans 12 amino acids. The J segment lost 5 bases and the V segment lost 10 bases, leaving 7 bases of the junction unmatched. From germline, CDR1 is MDHEN and CDR2 SYDVKM. The CDR3: CATMDRKETQYF. In nucleotides, the CDR3 is TGTGCCACCATGGACAGGAAGGAGACCCAGTACTTC.

This clonotype turned up a few times. This chain links TRBV20-1 with TRBJ1-1, with a tentative D call TRBD1 (5 bases). The V gene lost 6 bases and the J gene lost 0 bases, with 17 bases spanning the gap. There are 15 residues in the CDR3. CDR1 is DFQATT, CDR2 SNEGSKA, per germline (reference sequence). CDR3 coding DNA: TGCAGTGCCATGGCCCGGACACGCATGAACACTGAAGCTTTCTTT. Translation: CSAMARTRMNTEAFF.

The gene calls are TRBV6-5 and TRBJ2-6; 9 positions match TRBD1. CDR1 is MNHEY, CDR2 SVGAGI, per germline. This CDR3 has 20 residues. Unmatched junction bases numbered 13, after V lost 0 bases and J lost 4 bases. The CDR3 nucleotides are TGTGCCAGCAGTTACTCGCGAGGGACAGGGCGTACGTTGGGGGCCAACGTCCTGACTTTC. Protein product: CASSYSRGTGRTLGANVLTF.

The genes are TRBV14 and TRBJ2-5; D gene unclear. V was clipped by 5 bases and J by 1 base, with 8 bases between them. This CDR3 is built from 13 residues. CDR1 is SGHDN, CDR2 FVKESK, per germline. The CDR3 is CASSALVQETQYF. CDR3 DNA: TGTGCCAGCAGCGCGTTGGTCCAAGAGACCCAGTACTTC.

The chain combines TRBV6-1 with TRBJ1-1; D perhaps matches TRBD1 (6 bases). CDR3 size: 13 residues. Germline CDR1 reads MNHNS; CDR2 reads SASEGT. V was clipped by 5 bases and J by 3 bases, with 10 bases between them. CDR3 in DNA: TGTGCCAGCAGTCTACAGGGTTACACTGAAGCTTTCTTT. This translates into CASSLQGYTEAFF.

J is TRBJ1-5 and V is TRBV2; 7 bases map to TRBD1. V lost 4 bases to trimming and J lost 3 bases; unmatched junction nucleotides: 3. The CDR3 sequence is 14 residues long. Germline CDR1 is SNHLY and CDR2 is FYNNEI. The CDR3 DNA reads TGTGCCAGCAGTGGGAGGGGGCCCAATCAGCCCCAGCATTTT. Amino acids: CASSGRGPNQPQHF.

The J gene is TRBJ1-1, the V gene TRBV6-1; D call uncertain. From germline, CDR1 is MNHNS and CDR2 SASEGT. With 8 bases removed from V and 4 bases from J, the gap between germline ends came to 11 bases. This CDR3 contains 12 residues. CDR3 nucleotides: TGTGCCAGCCGGGTTGGTGGCACTGAAGCTTTCTTT. Protein: CASRVGGTEAFF.

This CDR3 reads CASKLTGPSYEQYF. CDR3 nucleotide sequence: TGTGCCAGCAAACTCACCGGGCCTTCCTACGAGCAGTACTTC. The rearrangement uses TRBV27 and TRBJ2-7, with no clear D. In germline, CDR1 is MNHEY, CDR2 SMNVEV (reference sequence). The CDR3 is made up of 14 amino acids. V was cut by 7 bases and J by 1 base, with 14 bases left in between.

The chain uses TRBV29-1 and TRBJ1-2; D remains ambiguous. Germline assignment: CDR1 SQVTM and CDR2 ANQGSEA. This CDR3 has 13 residues. V gave up 4 bases and J gave up 2 bases, with 11 bases separating them. Here the CDR3 reads CSVVRGSNYGYTF. The CDR3 DNA follows: TGCAGCGTTGTTCGGGGTTCGAACTATGGCTACACCTTC.

The sample holds a few counts of this clonotype. The V and J genes are TRBV7-7 and TRBJ2-5; 7 bases line up with TRBD1. V was pared by 5 bases and J by 5 bases, with 11 bases of the junction left unmatched. CDR1 is SSHAT and CDR2 is FNYEAQ in the germline V gene (reference sequence). The CDR3 covers 15 residues. In DNA form, the CDR3 reads TGTGCCAGCAGCCAGGGGCGACAGGGCGGTGAGACCCAGTACTTC. Its translation: CASSQGRQGGETQYF. The full variable domain, its missing parts supplied by reference TRBV7-7 and TRBJ2-5, is GAGVSQSPRYKVTKRGQDVTLRCDPISSHATLYWYQQALGQGPEFLTYFNYEAQPDKSGLPSDRFSAERPEGSISTLTIQRTEQRDSAMYRCASSQGRQGGETQYFGPGTRLLVL.

The chain uses TRBV24-1 and TRBJ1-4, with D possibly being TRBD1 (6 bases). CDR3 size: 13 residues. The germline V and J ends were trimmed by 6 bases and 8 bases, with 12 bases remaining between them. Germline V lookup: CDR1 KGHDR, CDR2 SFDVKD. CDR3 bases: TGTGCCACCAGTCAGATAGGGGGAGAAAAACTGTTTTTT. Its translation: CATSQIGGEKLFF.

The gene calls are TRBV5-4 and TRBJ2-3, with D hard to call. V gave up 0 bases and J gave up 0 bases, with 5 bases separating them. Germline V gene lookup returns CDR1 SGHNT and CDR2 YYREEE (reference sequence). This CDR3 region has 14 residues. The CDR3 bases are TGTGCCAGCAGCTTGGAAGACAGCACAGATACGCAGTATTTT. Its protein is CASSLEDSTDTQYF.

V usage is TRBV20-1 and J usage is TRBJ2-3, with 10 bases identical to TRBD2. The CDR3 runs to 14 residues. V was pared by 0 bases and J by 5 bases, with 2 bases of the junction left unmatched. Germline V gene sequence: CDR1 DFQATT, CDR2 SNEGSKA (reference sequence). CDR3 coding DNA: TGCAGTGCTAGAGAGAGCGGGGGGGGAGATACGCAGTATTTT. Encoded protein: CSARESGGGDTQYF.

J is TRBJ2-7 and V is TRBV4-2; 11 bases fit TRBD1. Trimming cost V 1 base and J 4 bases; bases outside gene matches: 6. The CDR3 is 16 amino acids. The germline gives CDR1 LGHNA, CDR2 YNFKEQ. CDR3 coding DNA: TGTGCCAGCAGCCAAGCCTCCGGGACAGGGGGGTACGAGCAGTACTTC. Translation gives CASSQASGTGGYEQYF.